The 15 T cell receptor beta chains below all came from one sample that was sequenced in a study of blood T cell repertoires in COVID-19. Clones were read by immunoSEQ multiplex PCR, and TCRdb kept only the in-frame ones, dropping some. The data contain around 230,000 clones, approximately 82% of them singletons. The sample taken for sequencing was PBMCs or T cells enriched from blood (not recorded which). These receptors all come from a man aged 40-49 years who had recovered from COVID-19.

The chain joins TRBV14 to TRBJ1-6, with 7 bases fitting TRBD1. Germline CDR1 SGHDN, CDR2 FVKESK. The CDR3 totals 16 residues. V shed 0 bases, J shed 4 bases, and the junction held 3 bases outside the gene matches. This CDR3 is CASSQDWTGYNSPLHF. CDR3 bases: TGTGCCAGCAGCCAAGATTGGACAGGTTATAATTCACCCCTCCACTTT.

The rearrangement uses TRBV9 and TRBJ2-2, with 8 bases lining up with TRBD1. The CDR3 sequence is 15 residues long. CDR1 SGDLS and CDR2 YYNGEE come from the germline V gene. Trimming took 7 bases from V and 4 from J; bases not matched to a gene: 9. The CDR3 sequence: CASGGQGRSTGELFF. In nucleotides, the CDR3 is TGTGCCAGCGGCGGACAGGGCCGGAGCACCGGGGAGCTGTTTTTT.

The V and J genes are TRBV10-3 and TRBJ1-1; D possibly corresponds to TRBD1 (5 bases). Germline V CDR1 and CDR2: ENHRY, SYGVKD. Trimming removed 6 bases at V and 10 bases at J, with 15 bases between. CDR3 length equals 12 residues. CDR3 nucleotide sequence: TGTGCCATCAGCGATGGCAGGGTAGGAGCTTTCTTT. This codes for CAISDGRVGAFF.

The chain carries TRBV4-1 and TRBJ2-7; no clear D gene. Deletions cut 1 base from V and 12 bases from J, with 13 bases between. The CDR3 runs to 12 residues. Germline CDR1 and CDR2: MGHRA and YSYEKL. As DNA, the CDR3 is TGCGCCAGCAGCCAAGCCATGCGGCGGCTGTACTTC. Protein: CASSQAMRRLYF.

The genes are TRBV29-1 and TRBJ2-5, with 8 bases fitting TRBD1. Germline assignment: CDR1 SQVTM and CDR2 ANQGSEA. The CDR3 consists of 15 residues. The V and J ends lost 6 bases and 5 bases, in that order; junction bases with no gene match: 14. In DNA form, the CDR3 reads TGCAGCGTCGACAGGGGCCTTACCTTTGGGGAGACCCAGTACTTC. Translated, it gives CSVDRGLTFGETQYF.

V gene TRBV10-1 combines with J gene TRBJ1-2; D unclear. Germline V gives CDR1 WNHNN, CDR2 SYGVQD (reference sequence). The germline V and J ends were trimmed by 0 bases and 8 bases, with 7 bases remaining between them. CDR3 length: 12 amino acids. CDR3 amino acids: CASSESVSGYTF. CDR3 DNA sequence: TGCGCCAGCAGTGAGTCGGTAAGCGGCTACACCTTC.

This clone has just a few counts. V and J are TRBV12-3 or TRBV12-4 and TRBJ2-2; 10 bases are a match to TRBD1. The J segment lost 6 bases and the V segment lost 7 bases, leaving 2 bases of the junction unmatched. The CDR3 consists of 13 residues. The chain's CDR3 is CASKGQGPGELFF. CDR3 nucleotides: TGTGCCAGCAAGGGACAGGGGCCCGGGGAGCTGTTTTTT.

CDR3 sequence (DNA): TGTGCCAGCAGCCAAGTCAGGGGGTCTGAAGCTTTCTTT. As protein: CASSQVRGSEAFF. The chain uses TRBV3-1 (or the pseudogene TRBV3-2) and TRBJ1-1; 7 bases align to TRBD1. Germline V lookup: CDR1 LGHDT, CDR2 YNNKEL (reference sequence). CDR3 length: 13 residues. With 1 base clipped from V and 6 bases from J, the junction kept 2 bases outside the gene matches.

A few counts support this clone. The chain joins TRBV7-2 to TRBJ2-7; D not resolved. The CDR3 totals 13 residues. In germline, CDR1 is SGHTA, CDR2 FQGNSA. V lost 10 bases and J lost 7, with 20 bases in between. CDR3 in DNA: TGTGCCACCAGTCGTGACTCCTCCAAGGAGCAGTACTTC. Translated, it gives CATSRDSSKEQYF.

The chain joins TRBV10-3 to TRBJ2-7; 7 bases line up with TRBD1. The V gene's germline CDR1 is ENHRY and CDR2 SYGVKD. The length of the CDR3 is 14 residues. The trim removed 3 bases at V and 2 bases at J, leaving 4 bases unmatched. CDR3 region: CAISDAGGTYEQYF. DNA of the CDR3: TGTGCCATCAGTGATGCAGGGGGTACCTACGAGCAGTACTTC.

The chain combines TRBV5-1 with TRBJ2-7; D gene uncertain. CDR1 is SGHRS, CDR2 YFSETQ, per germline. V lost 2 bases, J lost 6 bases, and 18 bases lay in between. This CDR3 contains 15 residues. Here the CDR3 reads CASSFRRLTSGEQYF. As DNA, the CDR3 is TGCGCCAGCAGCTTTAGGCGACTCACAAGTGGCGAGCAGTACTTC.

The genes are TRBV3-1 (or the pseudogene TRBV3-2) and TRBJ2-5; D is perhaps TRBD1 (5 bases). V was clipped by 9 bases and J by 6 bases, with 14 bases between them. Per the germline V gene, CDR1 is LGHDT and CDR2 is YNNKEL (reference sequence). The CDR3 has 12 amino acids. As DNA, the CDR3 is TGTGCCAGTCAACAGGAAGGGCAGACCCAGTACTTC. This sequence encodes CASQQEGQTQYF.

The rearrangement joins TRBV18 to TRBJ1-6; perhaps TRBD1 as D (6 bases). The V and J ends lost 5 bases and 6 bases respectively, with 14 bases between them. Germline V gives CDR1 KGHSH, CDR2 LQKENI. The CDR3 is 15 amino acids. This chain's CDR3 is CASSSSGTSNSPLHF. DNA of the CDR3: TGTGCCAGCTCATCCTCCGGGACATCTAATTCACCCCTCCACTTT.

V gene TRBV11-2 combines with J gene TRBJ2-2; weak D call: TRBD2 (6 bases). The V end was cut by 5 bases, the J end by 1 base, with 11 bases between. The CDR3 runs to 15 residues. Germline CDR1 is SGHAT and CDR2 is FQNNGV. CDR3 sequence (DNA): TGTGCCAGCAGCCGTGGGGGGATGAACACCGGGGAGCTGTTTTTT. This encodes CASSRGGMNTGELFF.

This clone was found a few times. The chain links TRBV24-1 to TRBJ1-1, with D possibly matching TRBD1 (5 bases). CDR3 length equals 11 residues. Germline V lookup: CDR1 KGHDR, CDR2 SFDVKD. V lost 9 bases, J lost 3 bases, and 7 bases lay in between. The CDR3 is CATGGDTEAFF. The DNA for the CDR3 is TGTGCCACCGGAGGGGACACTGAAGCTTTCTTT.